Listed here are 8 T cell receptor beta chains from one sample, sequenced in a study of blood T cell repertoires in COVID-19. The assay was immunoSEQ multiplex PCR, and TCRdb's table has in-frame clones only and misses some. The table has 150,000 to 200,000 clones, roughly 81% seen once; the top ten hold 10% to 15%. The source material was peripheral blood. Receptors originate from a woman of 80 years or more with COVID-19, enrolled during active disease.

The chain couples TRBV3-1 (or the pseudogene TRBV3-2) to TRBJ1-3, with D uncertain. Trimming left V 0 bases short and J 5 bases short, with 5 bases between. This CDR3 is 13 amino acids long. Per the germline V gene, CDR1 is LGHDT and CDR2 is YNNKEL (reference sequence). The CDR3 region has the DNA TGTGCCAGCAGCCAAGATAATCGAAACACCATATATTTT. Translated, it gives CASSQDNRNTIYF.

This sequence joins TRBV7-9 and TRBJ2-1; TRBD2 aligns across 11 bases. J gave up 6 bases and V 5 bases, and 6 bases lay outside the gene matches. This CDR3 contains 15 residues. CDR1 and CDR2 (germline): SEHNR, FQNEAQ (reference sequence). The CDR3 nucleotides are TGTGCCAGCAGCCAGAAAGGGACTAGCGGCAATGAGCAGTTCTTC. This sequence encodes CASSQKGTSGNEQFF.

The chain is built from TRBV19 and TRBJ2-1; D possibly corresponds to TRBD2 (6 bases). V lost 3 bases and J lost 8, with 14 bases in between. The V gene's germline CDR1 is LNHDA and CDR2 SQIVND (reference sequence). CDR3 length: 14 residues. The CDR3 nucleotides are TGTGCCAGTAGTATTACGGGCGGGATGGATGAGCAGTTCTTC. It yields the protein CASSITGGMDEQFF.

This chain uses TRBV4-3 with TRBJ2-3, with D unclear. This CDR3 contains 13 residues. Germline CDR1 reads LGHNA; CDR2 reads YSLEER. Trimming took off 4 bases at V and 4 bases at J, with 9 bases between the two ends. Here the CDR3 reads CASSLDLADTQYF. The DNA for the CDR3 is TGCGCCAGCAGCCTTGACCTAGCAGATACGCAGTATTTT.

V and J are TRBV15 and TRBJ2-1, with 12 bases lining up with TRBD2. This CDR3 has 16 amino acids. The V gene end was trimmed by 1 base and the J gene end by 5 bases; junction bases not matched to a gene: 3. Germline-derived CDR1 and CDR2 are LNHNV and YYDKDF (reference sequence). This CDR3 is CATSRGLAGGNNEQFF. CDR3 sequence (DNA): TGTGCCACCAGCAGAGGGCTAGCGGGGGGGAACAATGAGCAGTTCTTC.

The rearrangement joins TRBV19 to TRBJ2-1, with D tentatively TRBD2 (5 bases). The CDR3 has 15 amino acids. The V gene's germline CDR1 is LNHDA and CDR2 SQIVND (reference sequence). V shed 3 bases and J shed 3 bases, with 12 bases lying between them. The DNA of the CDR3 is TGTGCCAGTAGTATCGCGGGCTACCTCTACAATGAGCAGTTCTTC. Its translation: CASSIAGYLYNEQFF.

The J gene is TRBJ2-7, the V gene TRBV3-1 (or the pseudogene TRBV3-2); 7 bases agree with TRBD1. V shed 4 bases and J 3 bases; nucleotides not matched to a gene: 6. The CDR3 sequence is 14 residues long. Germline V lookup: CDR1 LGHDT, CDR2 YNNKEL (reference sequence). The DNA of the CDR3 is TGTGCCAGCAGCCTAGCCGGGACAGTCTACGAGCAGTACTTC. It specifies CASSLAGTVYEQYF.

This clone was counted only a few times. The V call is TRBV19, the J call TRBJ2-2, with TRBD1 identical over 10 bases. Per the germline V gene, CDR1 is LNHDA and CDR2 is SQIVND (reference sequence). V trimming: 5 bases; J trimming: 7 bases; junction bases outside the gene matches: 7. CDR3 size: 15 residues. The chain's CDR3 is CASSPRTGGVGELFF. The CDR3 DNA reads as TGTGCCAGTAGTCCCCGGACAGGGGGTGTCGGGGAGCTGTTTTTT.